The 6 T cell receptor beta chains given below trace back to one sample, sequenced in a study of long-term antiretroviral therapy in people with HIV. It was version v3.0 of the immunoSEQ assay that was run at survey level. Profiling relied on immunoSEQ multiplex PCR, and the TCRdb table lists in-frame clones only, not all of them. The sample consists of some 27,000 clones, 93% of them appearing once. The specimen comprised unsorted PBMCs, sampled around 6.5 years after starting antiretroviral therapy. The source is a woman in her thirties or forties with HIV.

This clone is deemed medium-sized. The chain couples TRBV10-3 to TRBJ2-7; D remains unclear. The CDR3 is 12 residues long. The germline V and J ends were trimmed by 4 bases and 6 bases, with 10 bases remaining between them. CDR1 is ENHRY and CDR2 is SYGVKD in the germline V gene. The CDR3 DNA is TGTGCCATCAGTGGTGGCCTCGGCGAGCAGTACTTC. Translation: CAISGGLGEQYF.

The V and J genes are TRBV11-2 and TRBJ1-1; perhaps TRBD1 as D (5 bases). This CDR3 is built from 15 residues. Germline V gene data show CDR1 as SGHAT and CDR2 as FQNNGV. V lost 1 base to trimming and J lost 4 bases, with 13 bases between them. CDR3 protein: CASSLGGFGGTEAFF. DNA of the CDR3: TGTGCCAGCAGCTTAGGGGGATTTGGGGGCACTGAAGCTTTCTTT.

V is TRBV19 and J is TRBJ1-2; no clear D gene. V was shortened by 4 bases and J by 4 bases, with 7 bases between the two germline ends. CDR3 length: 12 amino acids. Per germline, CDR1 LNHDA and CDR2 SQIVND (reference sequence). The CDR3 DNA is TGTGCCAGTAGTAGAGGGATCTATGGCTACACCTTC. It codes for CASSRGIYGYTF.

The genes are TRBV9 and TRBJ2-1, with TRBD2 matching over 9 bases. Germline V gene data show CDR1 as SGDLS and CDR2 as YYNGEE. Unmatched junction bases numbered 7, after V lost 0 bases and J lost 6 bases. This CDR3 comprises 16 residues. This CDR3 is CASSVERAGGRNEQFF. In DNA form, the CDR3 reads TGTGCCAGCAGCGTAGAAAGAGCGGGGGGCCGCAATGAGCAGTTCTTC.

The chain combines TRBV23-1 with TRBJ1-4; TRBD1 might be the D (5 bases). TRBV23-1 is marked as an open reading frame, function uncertain. The V end was cut by 4 bases, the J end by 7 bases, with 16 bases between. CDR3 length: 15 residues. CDR3 protein: CASSPWGVPPEKLFF. The CDR3 DNA follows: TGCGCCAGCAGTCCGTGGGGGGTACCCCCTGAAAAACTGTTTTTT.

The chain uses TRBV10-3 and TRBJ2-2; 8 nucleotides match TRBD2. Per the germline V gene, CDR1 is ENHRY and CDR2 is SYGVKD. V trimming: 8 bases; J trimming: 7 bases; junction bases outside the gene matches: 6. The CDR3 spans 13 residues. Written as DNA, the CDR3 is TGTGCCATCCGTAGCGGGGAAGGCGGGGAGCTGTTTTTT. It codes for CAIRSGEGGELFF.